This T cell receptor beta chain was retrieved from a study of Ad26.COV2.S vaccination and SARS-CoV-2 variants. TCRdb keeps only in-frame clones here, not all; method: immunoSEQ multiplex PCR. The top ten hold 12% of the sample, which has approximately 450,000 clones, 90% seen once. Details on this clone: Antigen: not known.

Treatment given: roughly 20 received Ad26.COV2.S at low or high dose, single or two shots; about 5 received placebo; per-sample allocation not given. It was on day 63 after the first vaccine or placebo injection that samples were taken. Aged 18-55 years, donor was enrolled in Boston around 2020. An Ad26 vector expressing Wuhan-strain SARS-CoV-2 spike served as the vaccine. From germline, CDR1 is KGHDR and CDR2 SFDVKD. The CDR3 totals 12 residues. V was pared by 3 bases and J by 4 bases, with 6 bases between. Regarding the study as a whole: Post-vaccination breadth of spike-specific CD8+ and CD4+ T cell responses was reportedly substantial.

The chain employs TRBV24-1 and TRBJ2-7; D gene uncertain. This TCR was recovered from a person between 18 and 59 years old who received the Ad26.COV2.S COVID-19 vaccine or a placebo. The input for sequencing was peripheral blood, taken in a trial of Ad26.COV2.S vaccine versus placebo. The CDR3 sequence: CATSDRSYEQYF. As DNA, the CDR3 is TGTGCCACCAGTGATCGGAGTTACGAGCAGTACTTC.